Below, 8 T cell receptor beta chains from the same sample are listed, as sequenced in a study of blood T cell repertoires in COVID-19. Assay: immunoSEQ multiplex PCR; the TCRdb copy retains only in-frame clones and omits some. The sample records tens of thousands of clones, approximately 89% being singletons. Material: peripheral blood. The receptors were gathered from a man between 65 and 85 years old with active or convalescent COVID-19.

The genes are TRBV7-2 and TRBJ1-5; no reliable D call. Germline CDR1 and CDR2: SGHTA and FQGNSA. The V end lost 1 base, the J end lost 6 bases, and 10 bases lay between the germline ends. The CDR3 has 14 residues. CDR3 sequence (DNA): TGTGCCAGCAGCTTAGGGTCAGCGGGTCAGCCCCAGCATTTT. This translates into CASSLGSAGQPQHF.

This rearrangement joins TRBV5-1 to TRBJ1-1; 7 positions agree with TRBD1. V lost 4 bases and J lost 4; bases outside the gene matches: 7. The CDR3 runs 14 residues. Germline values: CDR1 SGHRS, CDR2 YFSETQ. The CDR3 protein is CASSPQQGSTEAFF. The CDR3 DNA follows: TGCGCCAGCAGCCCACAACAGGGGAGCACTGAAGCTTTCTTT.

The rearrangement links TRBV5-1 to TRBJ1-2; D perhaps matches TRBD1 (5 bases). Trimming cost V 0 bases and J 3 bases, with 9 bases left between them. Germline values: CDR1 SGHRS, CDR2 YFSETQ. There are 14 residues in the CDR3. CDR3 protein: CASSLGTRDYGYTF. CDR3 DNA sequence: TGCGCCAGCAGCTTGGGGACAAGGGACTATGGCTACACCTTC.

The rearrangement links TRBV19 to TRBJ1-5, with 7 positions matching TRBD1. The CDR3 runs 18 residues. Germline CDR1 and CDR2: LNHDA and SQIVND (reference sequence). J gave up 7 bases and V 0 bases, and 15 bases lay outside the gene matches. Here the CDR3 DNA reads TGTGCCAGTAGTATAGATGGTCCAGACAGGGTTAGGAGGCAGCCCCAGCATTTT. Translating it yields CASSIDGPDRVRRQPQHF. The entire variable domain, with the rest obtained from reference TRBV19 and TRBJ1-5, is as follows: DGGITQSPKYLFRKEGQNVTLSCEQNLNHDAMYWYRQDPGQGLRLIYYSQIVNDFQKGDIAEGYSVSREKKESFPLTVTSAQKNPTAFYLCASSIDGPDRVRRQPQHFGDGTRLSIL.

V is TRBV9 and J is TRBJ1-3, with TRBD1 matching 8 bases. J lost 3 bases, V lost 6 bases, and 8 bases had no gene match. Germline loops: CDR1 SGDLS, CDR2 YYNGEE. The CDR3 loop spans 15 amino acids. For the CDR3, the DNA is TGTGCCAGCACCGGATCAGGGGGCCATGGAAACACCATATATTTT. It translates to CASTGSGGHGNTIYF.

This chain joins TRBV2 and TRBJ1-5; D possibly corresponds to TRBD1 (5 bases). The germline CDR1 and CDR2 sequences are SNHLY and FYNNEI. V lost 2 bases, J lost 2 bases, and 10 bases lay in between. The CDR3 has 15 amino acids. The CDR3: CASSEMVGGNQPQHF. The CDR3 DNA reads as TGTGCCAGCAGTGAAATGGTAGGGGGCAATCAGCCCCAGCATTTT.

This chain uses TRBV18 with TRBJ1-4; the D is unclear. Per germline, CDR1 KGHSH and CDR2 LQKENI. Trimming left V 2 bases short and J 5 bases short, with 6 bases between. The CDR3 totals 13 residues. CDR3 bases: TGTGCCAGCTCACCAGGGAGAAATGAAAAACTGTTTTTT. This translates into CASSPGRNEKLFF.

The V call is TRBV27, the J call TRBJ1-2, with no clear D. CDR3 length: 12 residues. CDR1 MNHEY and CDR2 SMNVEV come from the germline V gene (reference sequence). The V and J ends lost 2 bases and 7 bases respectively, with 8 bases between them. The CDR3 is CASSLRGLGYTF. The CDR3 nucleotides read TGTGCCAGCAGTTTACGAGGACTTGGCTACACCTTC.